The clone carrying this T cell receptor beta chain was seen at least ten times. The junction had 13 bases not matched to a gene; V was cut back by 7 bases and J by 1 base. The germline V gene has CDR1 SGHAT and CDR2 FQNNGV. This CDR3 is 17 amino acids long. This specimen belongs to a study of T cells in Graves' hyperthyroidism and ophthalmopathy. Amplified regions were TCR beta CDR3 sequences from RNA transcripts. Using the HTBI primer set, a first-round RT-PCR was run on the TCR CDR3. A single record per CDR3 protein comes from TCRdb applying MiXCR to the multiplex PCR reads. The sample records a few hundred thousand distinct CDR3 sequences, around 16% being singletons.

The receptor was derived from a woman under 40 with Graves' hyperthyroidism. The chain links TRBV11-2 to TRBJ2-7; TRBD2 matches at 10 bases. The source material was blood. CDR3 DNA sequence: TGTGCCAGCACCCCGGGGGGGCTAGCGGGAGTGTCCTACGAGCAGTACTTC. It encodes CASTPGGLAGVSYEQYF.